The 4 T cell receptor beta chains given below trace back to one sample, sequenced in a study of early T cells in non-severe SARS-CoV-2 infection. TCRdb reprocessed the 5' RACE reads with MiXCR, giving one entry per CDR3 protein. Of about 60,000 distinct CDR3 sequences in the sample, roughly 12% were seen once. Sequencing was done on a sample of whole blood. Receptor source: an adult who was a healthcare worker with PCR-confirmed SARS-CoV-2 infection or an uninfected control (not recorded which).

This clonotype has only a few counts. This rearrangement joins TRBV28 to TRBJ1-1, with D possibly being TRBD1 (5 bases). The germline CDR1 and CDR2 sequences are MDHEN and SYDVKM. The V and J ends lost 1 base and 7 bases respectively, with 16 bases between them. There are 15 residues in the CDR3. The CDR3 DNA follows: TGTGCCAGCAGTTTATTTCAGGGTGTGGAGGATGAAGCTTTCTTT. Translated, it gives CASSLFQGVEDEAFF.

The V call is TRBV12-3 or TRBV12-4, the J call TRBJ2-1, with D tentatively TRBD2 (5 bases). The CDR3 sequence is 13 residues long. Trimming left V 3 bases short and J 8 bases short, with 11 bases between. The CDR3 DNA is TGTGCCAGCAGTTTCGGGCTAGCCGATGAGCAGTTCTTC. Translating gives CASSFGLADEQFF.

The chain couples TRBV10-3 to TRBJ2-1; possibly TRBD1 or TRBD2 for D (5 bases each). CDR3 length: 13 residues. Germline CDR1 and CDR2: ENHRY and SYGVKD. V was trimmed by 4 bases and J by 7 bases, leaving 11 bases between them. This CDR3 is CAISGYGTNEQFF. As DNA, the CDR3 is TGTGCCATCAGTGGGTATGGGACGAATGAGCAGTTCTTC.

J is TRBJ2-6 and V is TRBV5-5, with TRBD2 matching over 9 bases. V shed 0 bases, J shed 3 bases, and the junction held 7 bases outside the gene matches. CDR1 SGHKS and CDR2 YYEKEE come from the germline V gene (reference sequence). The length of the CDR3 is 18 residues. In DNA form, the CDR3 reads TGTGCCAGCAGCTTGGCTATTAGCGGGAGTGATGGGGCCAACGTCCTGACTTTC. Amino acid sequence: CASSLAISGSDGANVLTF.